A selection of T cell receptor beta chains follows, all from one sample in a study of metastatic and nonmetastatic thyroid tumors. TCRdb re-processed the PCR reads through MiXCR. The sample lists roughly 30,000 clones; over 15% were seen once. The sample was blood. These receptors were collected from a female donor with papillary thyroid cancer or a benign thyroid nodule (not recorded which). Some clones in this sample may be carry-over from other donors' samples. Each CDR3 is given with its conserved first and last residue. D genes are given only for firm matches. Expanded clones get a size class; other rows say once, few or many, or leave the size out.

v_gene,abundance,j_gene,len,d_gene,CDR3aa,CDR3nt
TRBV4-1,many,TRBJ2-7,16,NA,CASSQFSEGFSYEQYF,TGCGCCAGCAGCCAATTCTCCGAGGGGTTCTCCTACGAGCAGTACTTC
TRBV6-1,many,TRBJ2-1,13,NA,CASSNDYLTEQFF,TGTGCCAGCAGTAACGACTACTTGACTGAGCAGTTCTTC
TRBV28,many,TRBJ1-1,13,TRBD1,CAITGTEDTEAFF,TGTGCCATAACCGGGACAGAGGACACTGAAGCTTTCTTT
TRBV27,medium-sized,TRBJ1-5,14,NA,CASSFGGGDQPQHF,TGTGCCAGCAGTTTTGGAGGGGGAGATCAGCCCCAGCATTTT
TRBV9,once,TRBJ2-7,13,TRBD1,CASSSGQGGEQYF,TGTGCCAGCAGCAGTGGACAGGGGGGCGAGCAGTACTTC
TRBV3-1,many,TRBJ2-2,17,TRBD1,CASSHLPGQGAIGELFF,TGTGCCAGCAGCCACTTACCGGGACAGGGGGCGATCGGGGAGCTGTTTTTT
TRBV27,few,TRBJ2-5,14,NA,CASSLLATKEYQYF,TGTGCCAGCAGTTTGCTAGCTACTAAAGAGTACCAGTACTTC
TRBV20-1,few,TRBJ2-7,13,TRBD1,CSMTPTGSYEQYF,TGCAGTATGACCCCGACAGGGTCTTACGAGCAGTACTTC
TRBV6-1,medium-sized,TRBJ1-1,15,NA,CASSDGPERNTEAFF,TGTGCCAGCAGTGACGGGCCCGAGCGGAACACTGAAGCTTTCTTT
TRBV10-3,many,TRBJ2-1,11,NA,CAISGGDEQFF,TGTGCCATCAGTGGGGGGGATGAGCAGTTCTTC
TRBV20-1,NA,TRBJ2-1,16,NA,CSARDETGRSYNEQFF,TGCAGTGCTAGAGATGAGACTGGAAGGTCCTACAATGAGCAATTCTTC
TRBV6-1,few,TRBJ2-3,16,TRBD2,CASRTLAGGCTDTHYF,TGTGCCAGCAGGACACTAGCGGGGGGCTGCACAGATACGCATTATTTT
TRBV27,few,TRBJ2-7,13,NA,CASRDGYSYEQYF,TGTGCCAGCAGAGATGGGTACTCCTACGAGCAGTACTTC
TRBV7-8,many,TRBJ2-1,16,TRBD2,CASSLIRLRTSGEQFF,TGTGCCAGCAGCTTAATCCGCCTTCGGACTAGCGGTGAGCAGTTCTTC
TRBV7-2,many,TRBJ1-1,14,NA,CASSLGGPNTEAFF,TGTGCCAGCAGCTTAGGGGGGCCGAACACTGAAGCTTTCTTT
TRBV3-1,many,TRBJ1-4,13,NA,CASSQIEGEKLFF,TGTGCCAGCAGCCAAATAGAGGGTGAAAAACTGTTTTTT
TRBV3-1,NA,TRBJ2-7,16,NA,CATQKTGRAGSYEQYF,TGTGCCACCCAGAAGACAGGCCGAGCGGGGTCCTACGAGCAGTACTTC
TRBV27,NA,TRBJ1-4,14,TRBD1,CASSPQGVYDKLCF,TGTGCCAGCAGTCCCCAGGGGGTTTATGATAAACTCTGTTTT
TRBV19,many,TRBJ1-4,14,NA,CASSISLGGEKLFF,TGTGCCAGTAGTATCTCCCTTGGGGGCGAAAAACTGTTTTTT
TRBV12-3/TRBV12-4,NA,TRBJ2-7,13,NA,CASSFVLSYEQYF,TGTGCCAGCAGTTTCGTTCTGTCCTACGAGCAGTACTTC
TRBV11-2,many,TRBJ1-2,13,NA,CASSSSENYGYTF,TGTGCCAGCAGCTCATCAGAGAACTATGGCTACACCTTC
TRBV6-1,many,TRBJ1-2,15,NA,CASSRTGTAGYGYTF,TGTGCCAGCAGCCGTACCGGGACGGCAGGCTATGGCTACACCTTC
TRBV5-4,many,TRBJ1-1,14,NA,CASSQGPGDTEAFF,TGTGCCAGCAGCCAGGGACCCGGGGACACTGAAGCTTTCTTT
TRBV5-5,many,TRBJ2-7,14,NA,CASSLNRRSYEQYF,TGTGCCAGCAGCTTGAACCGCCGCTCCTACGAGCAGTACTTC
TRBV6-1,NA,TRBJ2-7,11,NA,CASKQGDEQYF,TGTGCCAGTAAACAGGGAGACGAGCAGTACTTC
TRBV19,many,TRBJ1-4,15,NA,CASSMQGMINEKLFF,TGTGCCAGTAGTATGCAGGGGATGATTAATGAAAAACTGTTTTTT
TRBV5-1,many,TRBJ1-5,13,NA,CASSWTPNQPQHF,TGCGCCAGCAGTTGGACACCGAATCAGCCCCAGCATTTT
TRBV28,few,TRBJ2-7,15,TRBD1,CASSETTGVVYEQYF,TGTGCCAGCAGTGAAACGACAGGGGTGGTTTACGAGCAGTACTTC
TRBV3-1,NA,TRBJ2-5,14,NA,CASSQGRGGETQYF,TGTGCCAGCAGCCAAGGGAGAGGGGGGGAGACCCAGTACTTC
TRBV5-1,NA,TRBJ2-3,17,NA,CASSLGGRVSSTDTQYF,TGCGCCAGCAGCTTGGGGGGTAGAGTTTCTAGCACGGATACGCAGTATTTT
TRBV4-1,NA,TRBJ1-5,15,NA,CASSQDIFSNQPQHF,TGCGCCAGCAGCCAAGATATCTTTAGCAATCAGCCCCAGCATTTT
TRBV7-9,many,TRBJ2-2,15,NA,CASSLALGDTGELFF,TGTGCCAGCAGCTTAGCACTAGGGGACACCGGGGAGCTGTTTTTT
TRBV12-3/TRBV12-4,NA,TRBJ1-5,16,NA,CASSPRTVLGNQPQHF,TGCGCCAGCAGTCCTCGGACAGTGCTGGGCAATCAGCCCCAGCATTTT
TRBV7-9,many,TRBJ2-7,15,NA,CASSPRSGGTYEQYF,TGTGCCAGCAGCCCCCGGAGCGGAGGGACCTACGAGCAGTACTTC
TRBV20-1,many,TRBJ2-4,12,TRBD1,CSAVTGVGIQYF,TGCAGTGCCGTTACAGGGGTTGGGATTCAGTACTTC
TRBV2,NA,TRBJ1-5,16,TRBD1,CASNDSWDRSNRPQHF,TGTGCCAGCAATGATTCTTGGGACAGAAGCAATCGGCCCCAGCATTTT
TRBV2,few,TRBJ2-1,12,TRBD1,CASGTGVNEQFF,TGTGCCAGCGGGACAGGGGTCAATGAGCAGTTCTTC
TRBV5-1,NA,TRBJ1-2,12,NA,CASSLDGKGYTF,TGCGCCAGCAGCTTGGACGGAAAAGGCTACACCTTC
TRBV2,many,TRBJ1-2,12,NA,CASSTQGGGYTF,TGTGCCAGCAGCACACAGGGTGGCGGCTACACCTTC
TRBV29-1,many,TRBJ1-2,14,NA,CSVLPEQGSLGYTF,TGCAGCGTCTTACCGGAACAGGGCTCCTTAGGCTACACCTTC
TRBV5-1,many,TRBJ2-5,17,TRBD2,CASSRGLAGGRQETQYF,TGCGCCAGCAGCAGGGGACTAGCGGGGGGGCGCCAAGAGACCCAGTACTTC
TRBV19,many,TRBJ1-5,14,TRBD1,CASSPTGGNQPQHF,TGTGCCAGTAGCCCGACAGGGGGCAATCAGCCCCAGCATTTT
TRBV28,many,TRBJ1-2,14,TRBD1,CASSSGQGDYGYTF,TGTGCCAGCAGCTCCGGACAGGGCGACTATGGCTACACCTTC
TRBV5-4,many,TRBJ1-6,15,TRBD1,CASSLEGAHNSPLHF,TGTGCCAGCAGCTTGGAGGGGGCACATAATTCACCCCTCCACTTT
TRBV11-2,NA,TRBJ2-7,15,TRBD1,CASSNRGTGSYEQYF,TGTGCCAGCAGCAACCGTGGGACAGGATCCTACGAGCAGTACTTC
TRBV24-1,many,TRBJ2-3,12,NA,CATSDLGDTQYF,TGTGCCACCAGTGATCTTGGAGATACGCAGTATTTT
TRBV13,many,TRBJ2-7,15,TRBD2,CASCRGSGGTYEQYF,TGTGCCAGCTGCCGTGGGAGCGGGGGAACCTACGAGCAGTACTTC
TRBV30,NA,TRBJ2-7,15,NA,CAWSRLPYSSYEQYF,TGTGCCTGGAGCAGACTACCGTATAGCTCCTACGAGCAGTACTTC
TRBV5-1,many,TRBJ2-5,15,TRBD2,CASSLTGTSPETQYF,TGCGCCAGCAGCTTGACCGGGACTAGCCCGGAGACCCAGTACTTC
TRBV10-3,many,TRBJ2-1,14,TRBD2,CAISAGGPYNEQFF,TGTGCCATCAGCGCGGGGGGGCCATACAATGAGCAGTTCTTC
TRBV9,NA,TRBJ1-1,15,NA,CASSPHGDTNTEAFF,TGTGCCAGCAGCCCCCACGGGGACACGAACACTGAAGCTTTCTTT
TRBV29-1,many,TRBJ2-3,14,NA,CSVERLGSTDTQYF,TGCAGCGTTGAAAGGCTAGGGAGCACAGATACGCAGTATTTT
TRBV7-8,many,TRBJ1-2,16,NA,CASSLWGGSFQYGYTF,TGTGCCAGCAGCCTTTGGGGAGGGAGTTTTCAGTATGGCTACACCTTC
TRBV7-8,NA,TRBJ1-3,15,TRBD1,CASRTSTGLTDTIYF,TGTGCCAGCAGAACCTCGACAGGGCTTACGGACACCATATATTTT
TRBV9,NA,TRBJ2-7,14,TRBD2,CASETSSGSGEQYF,TGTGCCAGCGAGACTAGTAGCGGGAGTGGAGAGCAGTACTTC